Sequencing of this TCR beta chain was carried out in a study of metastatic and nonmetastatic thyroid tumors. Whole-study context: Both malignant and benign thyroid patients supplied peripheral blood and tumor or nodule tissue samples, across which the repertoires of these patients were then compared.

TCRdb reprocessed the PCR reads using MiXCR. Of thousands of clones in the sample, about 35% were seen once. With 8 bases clipped from V and 5 bases from J, the junction kept 9 bases outside the gene matches. The CDR3 is 14 residues long. Germline CDR1 is MRHNA and CDR2 is SNTAGT. Study-wide findings and caveats: For both blood and tumor, malignant thyroid tumors reportedly showed significantly higher TCR beta diversity than benign nodules did.

Thyroid surgery was performed in patients who had received no treatment beforehand. In the case of this clone: Its target is not known.

The chain couples TRBV6-4 to TRBJ2-3, with TRBD2 matching over 8 bases. The receptor was derived from a female donor with papillary thyroid cancer or a benign thyroid nodule (not recorded which). Some clones in this sample may be carry-over from other donors' samples. The specimen sequenced was adjacent normal tissue. Written as DNA, the CDR3 is TGTGCCAGCCAGGGACTAGTAGACTTAGATACGCAGTATTTT. It yields the protein CASQGLVDLDTQYF.